Shown below are 20 T cell receptor beta chains from a single sample sequenced in a study of blood T cell repertoires in COVID-19. Sequenced by immunoSEQ multiplex PCR; TCRdb stores in-frame clones only, minus some. This repertoire shows about 240,000 clones, approximately 84% found once; its top ten account for about 4%. The sample was peripheral blood. These receptor sequences come from a man aged 50-59 years with acute or convalescent COVID-19.

V is TRBV3-1 (or the pseudogene TRBV3-2) and J is TRBJ1-2; D not resolved. CDR1 and CDR2 from the germline V gene are LGHDT and YNNKEL (reference sequence). The CDR3 is 16 residues long. The germline V and J ends were trimmed by 4 bases and 0 bases, with 15 bases remaining between them. The CDR3 bases are TGTGCCAGCAGCCCTCTCCGAGGAGGTTCTAACTATGGCTACACCTTC. Protein sequence: CASSPLRGGSNYGYTF.

V and J are TRBV18 and TRBJ2-3, with TRBD2 matching 12 bases. Germline CDR1 is KGHSH and CDR2 is LQKENI. CDR3 length equals 18 residues. Losses at the gene ends were 2 bases for V and 2 bases for J; bases not matched to a gene: 8. CDR3 DNA sequence: TGTGCCAGCTCACCAGGAAATCTAGCGGGGGGGCCCACAGATACGCAGTATTTT. This sequence encodes CASSPGNLAGGPTDTQYF.

The chain carries TRBV11-3 and TRBJ1-4, with D perhaps TRBD1 (6 bases). Looked up from germline, CDR1 is SGHNT and CDR2 is YENEEA. The CDR3 sequence is 11 residues long. Trimming took off 1 base at V and 14 bases at J, with 8 bases between the two ends. The CDR3 loop reads CASSLGDKLFF. The DNA of the CDR3 is TGTGCCAGCAGCTTAGGGGACAAGCTGTTTTTT.

This clone was counted a single time. V and J are TRBV19 and TRBJ2-7, with D perhaps matching TRBD1 (5 bases). Trimming pared 6 bases from V and 0 bases from J, leaving 15 bases between. This CDR3 region has 15 residues. CDR1 is LNHDA, CDR2 SQIVND, per germline (reference sequence). The CDR3 bases are TGTGCCAGTAGGCGACAGCAAACGAGCTCCTACGAGCAGTACTTC. This codes for CASRRQQTSSYEQYF.

The CDR3 loop reads CASSQREGNNEQFF. The CDR3 bases are TGTGCCAGCAGCCAGCGGGAGGGTAACAATGAGCAGTTCTTC. The rearrangement links TRBV3-1 (or the pseudogene TRBV3-2) to TRBJ2-1; TRBD2 matches 9 bases. Germline-derived CDR1 and CDR2 are LGHDT and YNNKEL (reference sequence). The CDR3 sequence is 14 residues long. V was clipped by 3 bases and J by 5 bases; unmatched bases: 2.

CDR3 loop: CASSSTGTQPQHF. The CDR3 nucleotides are TGTGCCAGCAGCTCCACAGGGACGCAGCCCCAGCATTTT. The genes are TRBV7-8 and TRBJ1-5; perhaps TRBD1 as D (6 bases). Germline CDR1 is SGHVS and CDR2 is FQNEAQ. The CDR3 runs 13 residues. V was pared by 4 bases and J by 7 bases, with 11 bases between. The full variable domain, its missing parts supplied by reference TRBV7-8 and TRBJ1-5, is GAGVSQSPRYKVAKRGQDVALRCDPISGHVSLFWYQQALGQGPEFLTYFQNEAQLDKSGLPSDRFFAERPEGSVSTLKIQRTQQEDSAVYLCASSSTGTQPQHFGDGTRLSIL.

V and J are TRBV5-1 and TRBJ2-2; a possible D gene is TRBD1 (6 bases). Trimming removed 0 bases at V and 3 bases at J, with 12 bases between. CDR1 and CDR2 (germline): SGHRS, YFSETQ. There are 16 residues in the CDR3. The CDR3 coding sequence is TGCGCCAGCAGCTTGGCCAAAGACAGGTACACCGGGGAGCTGTTTTTT. Protein: CASSLAKDRYTGELFF.

V and J are TRBV25-1 and TRBJ2-1, with TRBD1 matching 10 bases. The CDR3 length is 18 residues. From germline, CDR1 is MGHDK and CDR2 SYGVNS. V shed 1 base, J shed 7 bases, and the junction held 13 bases outside the gene matches. In nucleotides, the CDR3 is TGTGCCAGCAGTGAATTACGGCGGGGACAGGGGTTTATGAATGAGCAGTTCTTC. Translating it yields CASSELRRGQGFMNEQFF.

The CDR3 spells CASSGDWGSYNEQFF. CDR3 coding DNA: TGTGCCAGCTCGGGGGACTGGGGCTCCTACAATGAGCAGTTCTTC. The gene calls are TRBV18 and TRBJ2-1; D may be TRBD2 (6 bases). From germline, CDR1 is KGHSH and CDR2 LQKENI. CDR3 size: 15 residues. Trimming removed 6 bases at V and 0 bases at J, with 12 bases between.

This clone is a singleton in its sample. The chain uses TRBV6-5 and TRBJ1-3; D may be TRBD1 (5 bases). V lost 5 bases and J 2 bases, leaving 13 bases between the germline ends. Germline V gene lookup returns CDR1 MNHEY and CDR2 SVGAGI. This CDR3 contains 15 residues. The CDR3 region is CASSRQLSTGNTIYF. CDR3 sequence (DNA): TGTGCCAGCAGTCGACAGTTATCCACTGGAAACACCATATATTTT.

J is TRBJ2-4 and V is TRBV5-1, with a possible D match to TRBD1 (7 bases). The V gene's germline CDR1 is SGHRS and CDR2 YFSETQ. V was pared by 7 bases and J by 5 bases, with 16 bases between. This CDR3 comprises 14 residues. CDR3 in amino acids: CASGRTGEENIQYF. CDR3 DNA: TGCGCCAGCGGCCGAACAGGGGAGGAAAACATTCAGTACTTC.

The chain links TRBV7-6 to TRBJ1-2; D might be TRBD1 (5 bases). The CDR3 is made up of 16 amino acids. CDR1 is SGHVS, CDR2 FNYEAQ, per germline. V lost 7 bases, J lost 0 bases, and 18 bases lay in between. The CDR3 DNA sequence: TGTGCCAGCATCCACCCTGACAGCCGAGCTAACTATGGCTACACCTTC. Amino acids: CASIHPDSRANYGYTF. Variable domain in full (rest from reference TRBV7-6 and TRBJ1-2): GAGVSQSPRYKVTKRGQDVALRCDPISGHVSLYWYRQALGQGPEFLTYFNYEAQQDKSGLPNDRFSAERPEGSISTLTIQRTEQRDSAMYRCASIHPDSRANYGYTFGSGTRLTVV.

The J gene is TRBJ1-5, the V gene TRBV15; D not resolved. Germline V gene data show CDR1 as LNHNV and CDR2 as YYDKDF (reference sequence). The CDR3 is made up of 15 amino acids. The V end was cut by 0 bases, the J end by 0 bases, with 6 bases between. The CDR3 reads CATSRDRHSNQPQHF. CDR3 DNA sequence: TGTGCCACCAGCAGAGATAGACATAGCAATCAGCCCCAGCATTTT.

This sequence joins TRBV19 and TRBJ2-1; 10 nucleotides line up with TRBD2. CDR1 and CDR2 (germline): LNHDA, SQIVND (reference sequence). This CDR3 comprises 16 residues. Trimming took 3 bases from V and 7 from J; bases not matched to a gene: 9. This CDR3 is CASSMRVRTSGNEQFF. The CDR3 DNA follows: TGTGCCAGTAGTATGAGGGTCAGGACTAGCGGTAATGAGCAGTTCTTC.

This clone has just a few counts. J is TRBJ2-7 and V is TRBV4-1; 11 bases line up with TRBD2. The CDR3 covers 16 residues. The V and J ends lost 2 bases and 7 bases, in that order; junction bases with no gene match: 10. Germline CDR1 reads MGHRA; CDR2 reads YSYEKL. The CDR3 coding sequence is TGCGCCAGCAGCCAACTCGTAGCGGGAGGGCCGATGGAGCAGTACTTC. Its translation: CASSQLVAGGPMEQYF.

The chain links TRBV27 to TRBJ2-7; TRBD1 matches at 8 bases. V was clipped by 2 bases and J by 2 bases; unmatched bases: 5. In germline, CDR1 is MNHEY, CDR2 SMNVEV (reference sequence). The CDR3 is 15 amino acids. CDR3 residues: CASSLGLTGAYEQYF. The CDR3 DNA sequence: TGTGCCAGCAGTTTAGGCTTGACAGGGGCCTACGAGCAGTACTTC.

V is TRBV28 and J is TRBJ1-2; no firm D call. This CDR3 region has 13 residues. The V end lost 7 bases, the J end lost 3 bases, and 12 bases lay between the germline ends. Germline V lookup: CDR1 MDHEN, CDR2 SYDVKM. The CDR3 region is CASKAFGDYGYTF. The DNA for the CDR3 is TGTGCCAGCAAGGCGTTCGGGGACTATGGCTACACCTTC.

The genes are TRBV30 and TRBJ1-4; D gene ambiguous. The CDR3 contains 12 residues. CDR1 and CDR2 from the germline V gene are GTSNPN and SVGIG (reference sequence). V lost 1 base to trimming and J lost 8 bases, with 8 bases between them. CDR3 loop: CAWSDLGEKLFF. The CDR3 region has the DNA TGTGCCTGGAGTGATCTCGGGGAAAAACTGTTTTTT. The full variable domain, completed using reference TRBV30 and TRBJ1-4, is SQTIHQWPATLVQPVGSPLSLECTVEGTSNPNLYWYRQAAGRGLQLLFYSVGIGQISSEVPQNLSASRPQDRQFILSSKKLLLSDSGFYLCAWSDLGEKLFFGSGTQLSVL.

This clone showed up just a few times. The gene calls are TRBV15 and TRBJ1-2, with D perhaps matching TRBD1 (5 bases). The CDR3 runs to 13 residues. CDR1 is LNHNV and CDR2 is YYDKDF in the germline V gene (reference sequence). Trimming removed 3 bases at V and 8 bases at J, with 13 bases between. The CDR3 nucleotides read TGTGCCACCAGCAGTTGGCAGGGCGCCGGCTACACCTTC. The encoded protein is CATSSWQGAGYTF.

This chain uses TRBV25-1 with TRBJ2-1, with 8 nucleotides matching TRBD2. V was clipped by 6 bases and J by 1 base; unmatched bases: 5. There are 15 residues in the CDR3. Germline assignment: CDR1 MGHDK and CDR2 SYGVNS. The CDR3 loop reads CASRPPGGSYNEQFF. CDR3 nucleotides: TGTGCCAGCAGGCCCCCGGGAGGGTCCTACAATGAGCAGTTCTTC.